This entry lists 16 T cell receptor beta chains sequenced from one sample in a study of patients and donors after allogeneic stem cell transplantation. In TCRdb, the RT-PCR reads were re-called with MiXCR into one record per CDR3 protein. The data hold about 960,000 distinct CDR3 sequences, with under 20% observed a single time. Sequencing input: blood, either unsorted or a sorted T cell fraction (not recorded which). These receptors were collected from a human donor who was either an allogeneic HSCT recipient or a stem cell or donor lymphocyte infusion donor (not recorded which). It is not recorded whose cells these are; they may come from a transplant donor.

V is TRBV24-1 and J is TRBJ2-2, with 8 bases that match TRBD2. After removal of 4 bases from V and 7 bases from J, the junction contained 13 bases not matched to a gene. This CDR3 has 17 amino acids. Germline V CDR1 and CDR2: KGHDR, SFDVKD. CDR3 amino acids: CATSDPRAGVSHGELFF. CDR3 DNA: TGTGCCACCAGTGACCCCAGAGCGGGAGTATCCCACGGGGAGCTGTTTTTT.

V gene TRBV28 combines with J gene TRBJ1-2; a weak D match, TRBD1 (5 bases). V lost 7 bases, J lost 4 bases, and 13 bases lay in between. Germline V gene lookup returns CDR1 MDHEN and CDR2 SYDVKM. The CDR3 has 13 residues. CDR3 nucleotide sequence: TGTGCCAGCACCCCGACAGTCAGCTATGGCTACACCTTC. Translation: CASTPTVSYGYTF.

This CDR3 reads CASSPGHSNTEAFF. The CDR3, as DNA: TGTGCCAGCAGCCCGGGGCACTCGAACACTGAAGCTTTCTTT. The chain couples TRBV7-6 to TRBJ1-1, with D possibly being TRBD1 (5 bases). The germline V gene encodes CDR1 SGHVS and CDR2 FNYEAQ. This CDR3 comprises 14 residues. Trimming pared 5 bases from V and 1 base from J, leaving 11 bases between.

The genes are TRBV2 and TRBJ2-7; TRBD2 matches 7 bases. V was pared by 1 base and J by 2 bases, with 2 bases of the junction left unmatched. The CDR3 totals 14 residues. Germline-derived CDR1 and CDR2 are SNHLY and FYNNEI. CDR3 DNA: TGTGCCAGCAGTGAAGTGGGAGGGCCCTACGAGCAGTACTTC. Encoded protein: CASSEVGGPYEQYF.

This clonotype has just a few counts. CDR3: CASSRRETTDTQYF. CDR3 nucleotides: TGTGCCAGCAGCCGGCGGGAGACGACAGATACGCAGTATTTT. This chain joins TRBV7-8 and TRBJ2-3; 7 bases are a match to TRBD2. The CDR3 spans 14 residues. The germline V gene encodes CDR1 SGHVS and CDR2 FQNEAQ. Germline trimming cut 5 bases from V and 3 bases from J; bases unmatched to any gene: 5.

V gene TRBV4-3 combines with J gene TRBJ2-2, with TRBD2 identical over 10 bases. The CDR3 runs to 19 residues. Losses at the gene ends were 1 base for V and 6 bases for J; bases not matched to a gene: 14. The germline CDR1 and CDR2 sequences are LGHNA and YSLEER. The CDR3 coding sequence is TGCGCCAGCAGCCAAGGAATAAAAGCGGGGGGGCCGGTTCCCGGGGAGCTGTTTTTT. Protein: CASSQGIKAGGPVPGELFF.

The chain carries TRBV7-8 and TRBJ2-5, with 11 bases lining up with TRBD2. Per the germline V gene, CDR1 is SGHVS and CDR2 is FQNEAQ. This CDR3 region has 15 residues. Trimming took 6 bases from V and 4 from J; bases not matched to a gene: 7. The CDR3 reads CASSHTSGSLETQYF. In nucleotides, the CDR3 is TGTGCCAGCAGTCATACTAGCGGGAGTTTAGAGACCCAGTACTTC.

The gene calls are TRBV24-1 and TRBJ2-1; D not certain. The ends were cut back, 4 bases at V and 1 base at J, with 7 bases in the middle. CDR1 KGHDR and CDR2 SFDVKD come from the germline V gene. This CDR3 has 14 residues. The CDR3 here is CATSEASSYNEQFF. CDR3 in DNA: TGTGCCACCAGTGAGGCGTCGTCCTACAATGAGCAGTTCTTC.

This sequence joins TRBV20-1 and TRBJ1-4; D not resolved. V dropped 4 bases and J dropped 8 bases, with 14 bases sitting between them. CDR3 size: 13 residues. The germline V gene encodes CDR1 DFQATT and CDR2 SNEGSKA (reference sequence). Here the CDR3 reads CSATYRNQEKLFF. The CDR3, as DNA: TGCAGTGCTACCTACAGAAATCAGGAAAAACTGTTTTTT.

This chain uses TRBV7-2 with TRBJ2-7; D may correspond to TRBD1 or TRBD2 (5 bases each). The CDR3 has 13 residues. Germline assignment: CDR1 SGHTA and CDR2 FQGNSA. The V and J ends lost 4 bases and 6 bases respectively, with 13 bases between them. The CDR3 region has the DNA TGTGCCAGCAGCTCCTTTCGGGACCGCGAGCAGTACTTC. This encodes CASSSFRDREQYF.

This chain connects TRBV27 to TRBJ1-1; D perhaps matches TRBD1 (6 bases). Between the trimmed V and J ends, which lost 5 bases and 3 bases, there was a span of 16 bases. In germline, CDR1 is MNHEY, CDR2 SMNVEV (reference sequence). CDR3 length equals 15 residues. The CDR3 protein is CASSLRTASDTEAFF. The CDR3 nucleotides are TGTGCCAGCAGTCTTCGGACAGCTAGTGACACTGAAGCTTTCTTT.

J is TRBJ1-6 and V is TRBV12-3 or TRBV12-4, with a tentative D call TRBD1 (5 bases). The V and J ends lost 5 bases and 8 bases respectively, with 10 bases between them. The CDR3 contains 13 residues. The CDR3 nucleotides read TGTGCCAGCAGTCGAGGGGAAGATTCACCCCTCCACTTT. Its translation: CASSRGEDSPLHF.

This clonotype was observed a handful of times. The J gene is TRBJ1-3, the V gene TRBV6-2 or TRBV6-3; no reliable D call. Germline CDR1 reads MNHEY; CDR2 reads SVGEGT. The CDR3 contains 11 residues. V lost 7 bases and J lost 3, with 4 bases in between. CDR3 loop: CASNYGNTIYF. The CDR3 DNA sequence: TGTGCCAGCAACTATGGAAACACCATATATTTT.

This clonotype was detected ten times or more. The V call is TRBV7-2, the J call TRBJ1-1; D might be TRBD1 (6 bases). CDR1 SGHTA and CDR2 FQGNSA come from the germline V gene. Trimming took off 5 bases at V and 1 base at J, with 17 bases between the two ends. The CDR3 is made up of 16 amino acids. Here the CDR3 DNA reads TGTGCCAGCAGCCCTGGGTGGGGACACCAGAACACTGAAGCTTTCTTT. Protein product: CASSPGWGHQNTEAFF.

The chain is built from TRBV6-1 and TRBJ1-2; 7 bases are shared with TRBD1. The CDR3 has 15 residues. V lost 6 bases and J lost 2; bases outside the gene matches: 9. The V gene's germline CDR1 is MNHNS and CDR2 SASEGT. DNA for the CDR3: TGTGCCAGCAGCCGCACTAACAGGGGAAACTATGGCTACACCTTC. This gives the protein CASSRTNRGNYGYTF.

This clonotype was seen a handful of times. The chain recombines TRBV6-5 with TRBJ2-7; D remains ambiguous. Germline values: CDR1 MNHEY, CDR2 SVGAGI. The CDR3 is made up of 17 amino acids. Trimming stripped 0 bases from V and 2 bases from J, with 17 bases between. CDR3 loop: CASSYSIPPGYPYEQYF. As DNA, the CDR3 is TGTGCCAGCAGTTACTCTATCCCCCCCGGATACCCCTACGAGCAGTACTTC.